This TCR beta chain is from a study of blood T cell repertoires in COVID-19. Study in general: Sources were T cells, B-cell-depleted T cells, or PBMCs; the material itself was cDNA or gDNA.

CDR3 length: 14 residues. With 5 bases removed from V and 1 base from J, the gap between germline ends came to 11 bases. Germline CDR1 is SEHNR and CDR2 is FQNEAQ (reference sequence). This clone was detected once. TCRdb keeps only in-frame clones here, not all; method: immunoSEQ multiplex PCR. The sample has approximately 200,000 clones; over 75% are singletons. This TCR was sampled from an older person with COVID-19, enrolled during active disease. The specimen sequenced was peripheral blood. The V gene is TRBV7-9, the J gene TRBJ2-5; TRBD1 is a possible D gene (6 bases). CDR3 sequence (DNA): TGTGCCAGCAGCCCGGGACACCTCCAAGAGACCCAGTACTTC. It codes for CASSPGHLQETQYF.